These 22 T cell receptor beta chains share one sample of origin, sequenced in a study of T cells in Graves' hyperthyroidism and ophthalmopathy (dated by TCRdb to the late 2010s). Library preparation used multiplex PCR. The run used an Illumina HiSeq 2000. The TCR beta CDR3 regions were amplified from RNA transcripts. The first round of RT-PCR for the TCR CDR3 was performed with the HTBI primer set and the Qiagen OneStep RT-PCR kit. TCRdb reprocessed the public reads (quality trimming at Q25 with fastp, clone calling with MiXCR) and kept in-frame beta chains. Each CDR3 protein appears once, grouped with its most common genes and DNA. The sample yields 300,000 to 450,000 distinct CDR3 sequences; about 18% were counted once. The ten largest make up around two fifths of the sample. The sample taken for sequencing was blood. These receptors originate from a man younger than 30 with Graves' ophthalmopathy.

The V and J genes are TRBV4-1 and TRBJ1-2; weak D call: TRBD1 (6 bases). CDR1 MGHRA and CDR2 YSYEKL come from the germline V gene. The CDR3 extends over 17 amino acids. The V end was cut by 0 bases, the J end by 6 bases, with 20 bases between. Written as DNA, the CDR3 is TGCGCCAGCAGCCAAGACGGGGGAACAGGGCCGTGGCATGGCTACACCTTC. Its translation is CASSQDGGTGPWHGYTF.

The rearrangement links TRBV7-3 to TRBJ2-2; TRBD1 or TRBD2 may be the D gene (5 bases each). Germline values: CDR1 SGHTA, CDR2 FQGTGA. There are 14 residues in the CDR3. Trimming pared 5 bases from V and 5 bases from J, leaving 12 bases between. The CDR3 nucleotides read TGTGCCAGCAGCGTACTTGGGGGTACCGGGGAGCTGTTTTTT. Encoded protein: CASSVLGGTGELFF.

This clonotype was counted many times. The gene calls are TRBV20-1 and TRBJ1-2, with D tentatively TRBD1 (6 bases). V gave up 5 bases and J gave up 0 bases, with 10 bases separating them. Germline V CDR1 and CDR2: DFQATT, SNEGSKA (reference sequence). The CDR3 sequence is 13 residues long. The CDR3 nucleotides read TGCAGTGCTCCGGACAGAGCTAACTATGGCTACACCTTC. Its translation: CSAPDRANYGYTF.

This clonotype was observed at least ten times. The J gene is TRBJ1-4, the V gene TRBV7-8; tentatively, D is TRBD1 (5 bases). This CDR3 comprises 14 residues. V was shortened by 3 bases and J by 4 bases, with 9 bases between the two germline ends. CDR1 and CDR2 (germline): SGHVS, FQNEAQ. The DNA of the CDR3 is TGTGCCAGCAGCTTTAGGGGTGATAATGAAAAACTGTTTTTT. Translation gives CASSFRGDNEKLFF.

There are a few counts of this clonotype. This chain connects TRBV10-2 to TRBJ1-5, with D possibly TRBD1 on 5 matching bases. The CDR3 loop spans 15 amino acids. Trimming took 8 bases from V and 0 from J, leaving 14 bases between them. Germline CDR1 reads WSHSY; CDR2 reads SAAADI. CDR3 nucleotides: TGCGCCAGCGGGCGACAGACCCCTAGCAATCAGCCCCAGCATTTT. Translating it yields CASGRQTPSNQPQHF.

This clonotype has a count of ten or more. The V and J genes are TRBV2 and TRBJ2-7, with TRBD1 matching 7 bases. Trimming took 4 bases from V and 2 from J; bases not matched to a gene: 5. The CDR3 consists of 14 residues. Germline assignment: CDR1 SNHLY and CDR2 FYNNEI. CDR3 sequence reads: CASSVGQGAYEQYF. The DNA of the CDR3 is TGTGCCAGCAGTGTGGGCCAGGGGGCCTACGAGCAGTACTTC.

This clonotype was found many times. The chain joins TRBV5-1 to TRBJ2-3, with D unclear. The CDR3 runs 14 residues. Trimming shortened V by 4 bases and J by 4 bases, and 13 bases separated the two germline ends. Germline V gene data show CDR1 as SGHRS and CDR2 as YFSETQ. CDR3 nucleotides: TGCGCCAGCAGCATCGAGGTCCAACCAGATACGCAGTATTTT. Its translation: CASSIEVQPDTQYF. The variable domain in full, with the rest retrieved from reference TRBV5-1 and TRBJ2-3, is KAGVTQTPRYLIKTRGQQVTLSCSPISGHRSVSWYQQTPGQGLQFLFEYFSETQRNKGNFPGRFSGRQFSNSRSEMNVSTLELGDSALYLCASSIEVQPDTQYFGPGTRLTVL.

Regarding this clonotype: This sequence may be a read error, since a much larger clone differs from it by one base. The rearrangement joins TRBV27 to TRBJ1-6; 7 bases align to TRBD1. The germline V gene encodes CDR1 MNHEY and CDR2 SMNVEV (reference sequence). CDR3 length: 17 residues. After removal of 5 bases from V and 6 bases from J, the junction contained 13 bases not matched to a gene. The CDR3 loop is CASSTFTGTESNSPLHF. The DNA for the CDR3 is TGTGCCAGCAGTACTTTCACCGGGACAGAGTCTAATTCACCCCTCCACTTT.

The chain has TRBV7-8 and TRBJ2-1; perhaps TRBD1 as D (5 bases). The germline V and J ends were trimmed by 3 bases and 4 bases, with 10 bases remaining between them. The germline CDR1 and CDR2 sequences are SGHVS and FQNEAQ. The CDR3 covers 14 residues. In DNA form, the CDR3 reads TGTGCCAGCAGCTTCGTGACAGAATACAATGAGCAGTTCTTC. This codes for CASSFVTEYNEQFF.

This clonotype has a count of ten or more. The gene calls are TRBV7-2 and TRBJ2-1; 7 bases map to TRBD2. J lost 7 bases, V lost 2 bases, and 5 bases had no gene match. This CDR3 contains 14 residues. Germline V lookup: CDR1 SGHTA, CDR2 FQGNSA. The CDR3 is CASSLPGLRNEQFF. The CDR3 nucleotides read TGTGCCAGCAGCTTACCGGGACTAAGGAATGAGCAGTTCTTC.

This clonotype was seen repeatedly, ten times or more. The rearrangement links TRBV5-1 to TRBJ1-1; D remains ambiguous. The V end was cut by 3 bases, the J end by 6 bases, with 12 bases between. Per the germline V gene, CDR1 is SGHRS and CDR2 is YFSETQ. This CDR3 contains 13 residues. CDR3 DNA: TGCGCCAGCAGCTCCCAATCCAACGCTGAAGCTTTCTTT. Translating gives CASSSQSNAEAFF.

In its sample, this clonotype was seen a few times. The chain links TRBV5-1 to TRBJ1-4, with 10 bases lining up with TRBD1. After removal of 3 bases from V and 6 bases from J, the junction contained 5 bases not matched to a gene. CDR3 size: 15 residues. Germline assignment: CDR1 SGHRS and CDR2 YFSETQ. The CDR3 sequence: CASSSTGTGDEKLFF. CDR3 nucleotides: TGCGCCAGCAGCTCTACCGGGACAGGGGATGAAAAACTGTTTTTT.

Concerning this clonotype itself: This could be a read error, since a much larger clone is one nucleotide away. This sequence joins TRBV10-3 and TRBJ1-1; D ambiguous. CDR1 and CDR2 (germline): ENHRY, SYGVKD. The length of the CDR3 is 13 residues. The CDR3 spells CAIGDRQTTEAFF. CDR3 sequence (DNA): TGTGCCATCGGTGATCGCCAAACCACTGAAGCTTTCTTT.

This clonotype was seen many times. The V call is TRBV2, the J call TRBJ2-1, with TRBD2 matching over 8 bases. Germline lookup yields CDR1 SNHLY and CDR2 FYNNEI. There are 14 residues in the CDR3. The V and J ends lost 4 bases and 1 base, in that order; junction bases with no gene match: 0. CDR3 protein: CASSGLASYNEQFF. CDR3 in DNA: TGTGCCAGCAGTGGACTAGCGTCCTACAATGAGCAGTTCTTC.

This clonotype has ten or more counts. This sequence joins TRBV5-5 and TRBJ1-5; 7 nucleotides line up with TRBD1. This CDR3 spans 18 amino acids. V lost 1 base, J lost 0 bases, and 10 bases stayed unmatched. CDR1 and CDR2 (germline): SGHKS, YYEKEE (reference sequence). CDR3 DNA: TGTGCCAGCAGCTTGCGGGCCCAGGGACAGATTAGCAATCAGCCCCAGCATTTT. Protein sequence: CASSLRAQGQISNQPQHF.

This clonotype was observed at least ten times. The V gene is TRBV5-1, the J gene TRBJ2-3, with TRBD1 matching 7 bases. Germline CDR1 SGHRS, CDR2 YFSETQ. The junction had 10 bases not matched to a gene; V was cut back by 4 bases and J by 2 bases. The CDR3 spans 16 residues. The CDR3 bases are TGCGCCAGCAGCCCCGCGCAGGGGGTGCCCACAGATACGCAGTATTTT. It is translated as CASSPAQGVPTDTQYF.

This clonotype was observed many times. The gene calls are TRBV3-1 and TRBJ2-2; D is possibly TRBD1 or TRBD2 (5 bases each). Trimming left V 6 bases short and J 0 bases short, with 14 bases between. Germline V gives CDR1 LGHDT, CDR2 YNNKEL (reference sequence). The CDR3 covers 16 residues. This CDR3 reads CASRLRGTANTGELFF. Here the CDR3 DNA reads TGTGCCAGCAGACTTCGTGGGACGGCGAACACCGGGGAGCTGTTTTTT. Full variable domain (outside the CDR3, taken from reference TRBV3-1 and TRBJ2-2): DTAVSQTPKYLVTQMGNDKSIKCEQNLGHDTMYWYKQDSKKFLKIMFSYNNKELIINETVPNRFSPKSPDKAHLNLHINSLELGDSAVYFCASRLRGTANTGELFFGEGSRLTVL.

The chain joins TRBV29-1 to TRBJ1-2; TRBD1 is a possible D gene (5 bases). The CDR3 spans 14 residues. The germline V and J ends were trimmed by 3 bases and 3 bases, with 14 bases remaining between them. Germline lookup yields CDR1 SQVTM and CDR2 ANQGSEA. CDR3 sequence (DNA): TGCAGCGTTGAGCTGCCCGGGGGTTACTATGGCTACACCTTC. It encodes CSVELPGGYYGYTF.

This clonotype was seen a handful of times. The chain combines TRBV3-1 with TRBJ2-3, with a weak D call TRBD2 (6 bases). The CDR3 totals 14 residues. V gave up 1 base and J gave up 6 bases, with 11 bases separating them. Germline V gene data show CDR1 as LGHDT and CDR2 as YNNKEL (reference sequence). The CDR3 nucleotides are TGTGCCAGCAGCCAAGTCCGGGGGACGGATACGCAGTATTTT. As protein: CASSQVRGTDTQYF.

The V call is TRBV19, the J call TRBJ2-3, with D unclear. Germline loops: CDR1 LNHDA, CDR2 SQIVND (reference sequence). CDR3 length: 13 amino acids. The germline V and J ends were trimmed by 5 bases and 4 bases, with 10 bases remaining between them. The CDR3 DNA follows: TGTGCCAGTAGTGATCGCGCACCAGATACGCAGTATTTT. Its translation: CASSDRAPDTQYF.

The rearrangement uses TRBV24-1 and TRBJ2-3; weak D call: TRBD1 (5 bases). Deletions cut 3 bases from V and 4 bases from J, with 13 bases between. Germline-derived CDR1 and CDR2 are KGHDR and SFDVKD. CDR3 length: 15 residues. CDR3 sequence: CATSDPSVGPDTQYF. The DNA for the CDR3 is TGTGCCACCAGTGATCCTTCGGTGGGGCCAGATACGCAGTATTTT.

The CDR3 sequence: CASSQEGREKGYYNSPLHF. The DNA for the CDR3 is TGTGCCAGCAGCCAAGAAGGAAGGGAGAAAGGCTACTATAATTCACCCCTCCACTTT. The chain has TRBV3-1 and TRBJ1-6; no firm D call. The CDR3 is 19 amino acids. The V end lost 0 bases, the J end lost 3 bases, and 18 bases lay between the germline ends. Germline V gives CDR1 LGHDT, CDR2 YNNKEL (reference sequence).